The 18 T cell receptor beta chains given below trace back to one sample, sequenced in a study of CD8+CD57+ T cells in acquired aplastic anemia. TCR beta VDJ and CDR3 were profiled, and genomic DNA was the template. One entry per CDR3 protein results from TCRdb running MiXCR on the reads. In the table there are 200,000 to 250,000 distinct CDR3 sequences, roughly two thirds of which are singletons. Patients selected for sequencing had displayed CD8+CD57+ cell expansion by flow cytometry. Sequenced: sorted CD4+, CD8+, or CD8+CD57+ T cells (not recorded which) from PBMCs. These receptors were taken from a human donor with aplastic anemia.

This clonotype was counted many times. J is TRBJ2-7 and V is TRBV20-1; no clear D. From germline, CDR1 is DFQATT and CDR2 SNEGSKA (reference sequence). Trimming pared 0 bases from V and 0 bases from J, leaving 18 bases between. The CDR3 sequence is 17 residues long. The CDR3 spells CSARDVAALGGSYEQYF. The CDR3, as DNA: TGCAGTGCTAGAGATGTGGCAGCTCTAGGTGGCTCCTACGAGCAGTACTTC.

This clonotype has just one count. The CDR3 DNA sequence: TGTGCCAGCAGCTTAGATCACAGTAACAGGGACACAGATACGCAGTATTTT. Translating gives CASSLDHSNRDTDTQYF. The chain uses TRBV11-2 and TRBJ2-3; TRBD1 might be the D (6 bases). V was clipped by 0 bases and J by 2 bases, with 15 bases between them. Per germline, CDR1 SGHAT and CDR2 FQNNGV. The CDR3 loop spans 17 amino acids.

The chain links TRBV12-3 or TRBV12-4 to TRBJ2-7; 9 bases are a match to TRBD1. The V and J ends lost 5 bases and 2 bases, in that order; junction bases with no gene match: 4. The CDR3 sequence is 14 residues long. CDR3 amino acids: CASSDTGGPYEQYF. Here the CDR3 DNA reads TGTGCCAGCAGTGACACAGGGGGCCCCTACGAGCAGTACTTC.

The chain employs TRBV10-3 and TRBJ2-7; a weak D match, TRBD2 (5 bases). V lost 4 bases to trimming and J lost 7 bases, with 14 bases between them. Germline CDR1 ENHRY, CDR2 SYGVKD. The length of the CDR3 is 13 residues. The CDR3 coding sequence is TGTGCCATCAGTGGGTCCAGCGGACCGGAGCAGTACTTC. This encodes CAISGSSGPEQYF.

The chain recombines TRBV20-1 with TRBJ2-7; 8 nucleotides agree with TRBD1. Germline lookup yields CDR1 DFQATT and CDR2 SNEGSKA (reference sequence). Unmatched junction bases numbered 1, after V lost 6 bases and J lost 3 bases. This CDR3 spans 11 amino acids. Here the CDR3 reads CSAGQGYEQYF. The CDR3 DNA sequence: TGCAGTGCCGGACAGGGCTACGAGCAGTACTTC.

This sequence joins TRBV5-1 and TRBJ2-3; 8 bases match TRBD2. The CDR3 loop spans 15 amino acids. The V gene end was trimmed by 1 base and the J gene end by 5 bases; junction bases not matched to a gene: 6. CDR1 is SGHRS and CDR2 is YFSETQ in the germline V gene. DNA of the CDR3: TGCGCCAGCAGCTTGACCGGGGGGGCCGGAGATACGCAGTATTTT. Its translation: CASSLTGGAGDTQYF. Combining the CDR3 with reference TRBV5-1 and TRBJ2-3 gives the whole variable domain KAGVTQTPRYLIKTRGQQVTLSCSPISGHRSVSWYQQTPGQGLQFLFEYFSETQRNKGNFPGRFSGRQFSNSRSEMNVSTLELGDSALYLCASSLTGGAGDTQYFGPGTRLTVL.

CDR3 nucleotide sequence: TGTGCCAGCAGCTTAGGGGACAGGGCTCACGAGCAGTACTTC. The encoded protein is CASSLGDRAHEQYF. The J gene is TRBJ2-7, the V gene TRBV7-8; 9 nucleotides line up with TRBD1. Trimming removed 1 base from V and 5 bases from J; junction bases left unmatched: 3. This CDR3 is built from 14 residues. The germline gives CDR1 SGHVS, CDR2 FQNEAQ.

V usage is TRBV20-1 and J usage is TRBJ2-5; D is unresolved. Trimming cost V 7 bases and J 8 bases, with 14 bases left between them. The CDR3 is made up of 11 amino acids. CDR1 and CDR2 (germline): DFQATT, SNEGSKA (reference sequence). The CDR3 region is CSVLDLGTQYF. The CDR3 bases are TGCAGTGTTCTAGACCTAGGAACCCAGTACTTC.

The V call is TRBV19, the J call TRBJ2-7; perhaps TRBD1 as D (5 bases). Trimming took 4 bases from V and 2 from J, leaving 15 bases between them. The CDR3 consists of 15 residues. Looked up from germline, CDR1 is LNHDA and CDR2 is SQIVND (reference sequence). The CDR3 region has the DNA TGTGCCAGTAGTAGGGGCGGACGGAAGACCTACGAGCAGTACTTC. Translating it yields CASSRGGRKTYEQYF.

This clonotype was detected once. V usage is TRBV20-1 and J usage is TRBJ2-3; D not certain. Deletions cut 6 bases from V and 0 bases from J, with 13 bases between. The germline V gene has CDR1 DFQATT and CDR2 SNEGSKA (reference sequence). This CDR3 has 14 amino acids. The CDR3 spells CSASMGSSTDTQYF. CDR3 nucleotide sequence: TGCAGTGCCTCTATGGGGTCTAGCACAGATACGCAGTATTTT.

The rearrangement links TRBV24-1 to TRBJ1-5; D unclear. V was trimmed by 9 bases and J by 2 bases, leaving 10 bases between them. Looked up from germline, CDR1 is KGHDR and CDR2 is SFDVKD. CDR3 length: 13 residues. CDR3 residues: CATRAAGNQPQHF. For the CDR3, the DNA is TGTGCCACCCGGGCCGCGGGCAATCAGCCCCAGCATTTT.

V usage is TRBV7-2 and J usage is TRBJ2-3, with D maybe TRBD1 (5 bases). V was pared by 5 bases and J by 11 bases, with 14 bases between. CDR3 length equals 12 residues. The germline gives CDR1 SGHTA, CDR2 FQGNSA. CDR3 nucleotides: TGTGCCAGCAGCCAGCCAGGGAATGAGCAGTATTTT. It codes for CASSQPGNEQYF.

The CDR3 coding sequence is TGCAGCGTTGGAATGACAGCCAAAGAGACCCAGTACTTC. Translating gives CSVGMTAKETQYF. The genes are TRBV29-1 and TRBJ2-5, with D possibly TRBD1 on 5 matching bases. CDR1 and CDR2 from the germline V gene are SQVTM and ANQGSEA. The length of the CDR3 is 13 residues. The V and J ends lost 4 bases and 3 bases respectively, with 12 bases between them.

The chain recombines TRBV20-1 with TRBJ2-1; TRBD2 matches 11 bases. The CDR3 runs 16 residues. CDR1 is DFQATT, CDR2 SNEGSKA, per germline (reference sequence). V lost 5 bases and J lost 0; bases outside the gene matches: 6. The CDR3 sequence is CSASPGLAASYNEQFF. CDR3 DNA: TGCAGTGCTTCACCGGGACTAGCGGCCTCCTACAATGAGCAGTTCTTC.

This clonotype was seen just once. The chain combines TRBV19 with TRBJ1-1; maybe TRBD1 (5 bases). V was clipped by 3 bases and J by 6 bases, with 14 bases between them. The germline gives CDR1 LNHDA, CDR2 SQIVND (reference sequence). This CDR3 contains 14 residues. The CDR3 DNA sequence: TGTGCCAGTAGTATTGGCAGGGTGTTTGCTGAAGCTTTCTTT. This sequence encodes CASSIGRVFAEAFF. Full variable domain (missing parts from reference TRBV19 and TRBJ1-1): DGGITQSPKYLFRKEGQNVTLSCEQNLNHDAMYWYRQDPGQGLRLIYYSQIVNDFQKGDIAEGYSVSREKKESFPLTVTSAQKNPTAFYLCASSIGRVFAEAFFGQGTRLTVV.

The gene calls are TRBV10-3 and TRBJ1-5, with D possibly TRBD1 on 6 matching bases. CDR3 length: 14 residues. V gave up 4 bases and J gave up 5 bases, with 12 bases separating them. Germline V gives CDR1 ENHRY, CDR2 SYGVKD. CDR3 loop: CAISGGQGDQPQHF. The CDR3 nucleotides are TGTGCCATCAGTGGGGGACAAGGCGATCAGCCCCAGCATTTT.

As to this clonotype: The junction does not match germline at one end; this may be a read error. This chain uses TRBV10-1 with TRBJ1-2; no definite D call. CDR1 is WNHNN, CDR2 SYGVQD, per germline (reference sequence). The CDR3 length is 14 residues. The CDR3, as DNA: TGTGCCAGCAGTTCAGGAAGACGAAGCTATGGCTACACCTTC. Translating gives CASSSGRRSYGYTF.

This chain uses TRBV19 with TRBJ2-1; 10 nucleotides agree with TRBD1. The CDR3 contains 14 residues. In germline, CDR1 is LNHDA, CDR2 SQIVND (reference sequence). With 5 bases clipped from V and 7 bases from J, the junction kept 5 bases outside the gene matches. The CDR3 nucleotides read TGTGCCAGTAGTTTAAGGACAGGGGGGAATGAGCAGTTCTTC. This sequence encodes CASSLRTGGNEQFF. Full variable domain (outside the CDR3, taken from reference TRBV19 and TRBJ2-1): DGGITQSPKYLFRKEGQNVTLSCEQNLNHDAMYWYRQDPGQGLRLIYYSQIVNDFQKGDIAEGYSVSREKKESFPLTVTSAQKNPTAFYLCASSLRTGGNEQFFGPGTRLTVL.